A single sample is the source of the 25 T cell receptor beta chains below, sequenced in a study of tumor-infiltrating lymphocytes in oesophageal squamous cell carcinoma. Each CDR3 protein is one row after TCRdb ran MiXCR on the PCR reads. The sample includes 18,000 or so distinct CDR3 sequences, roughly 36% of them seen just once. Sequencing was done on a sample of esophageal tumor tissue. These TCRs come from a male donor with esophageal squamous cell carcinoma.

This clonotype has just a few counts. The chain has TRBV7-6 and TRBJ2-2; tentative D call: TRBD1 (6 bases). The CDR3 spans 16 residues. Per germline, CDR1 SGHVS and CDR2 FNYEAQ. V gave up 7 bases and J gave up 7 bases, with 22 bases separating them. Here the CDR3 reads CASTRGAGVLDGELFF. The CDR3 DNA sequence: TGTGCCAGCACCCGAGGGGCAGGGGTTTTAGACGGGGAGCTGTTTTTT.

This rearrangement joins TRBV5-1 to TRBJ2-5; no definite D call. The V gene lost 0 bases and the J gene lost 11 bases, with 20 bases spanning the gap. The CDR3 loop spans 15 amino acids. The germline gives CDR1 SGHRS, CDR2 YFSETQ. The CDR3 reads CASSLAGLTYNEQYF. The CDR3 bases are TGCGCCAGCAGCTTGGCCGGATTGACCTACAATGAGCAGTACTTC.

This clonotype was seen repeatedly, ten times or more. The J gene is TRBJ2-5, the V gene TRBV18; D is undetermined. This CDR3 comprises 13 residues. Germline loops: CDR1 KGHSH, CDR2 LQKENI. The V gene lost 2 bases and the J gene lost 5 bases, with 9 bases spanning the gap. CDR3 DNA: TGTGCCAGCTCACCATACGTTGACGAGACCCAGTACTTC. Protein: CASSPYVDETQYF.

Points on this clonotype: Without the conserved terminal phenylalanine or tryptophan, this CDR3 likely stems from a read error. The limits of the CDR3 on the DNA are not certain, so only TCRdb's listed CDR3 is given. The chain couples TRBV11-2 to TRBJ2-1; the D segment call TRBD2 is taken from the table without a DNA check. From its first to its last residue, the CDR3 has 9 amino acids. CDR1 is SGHAT and CDR2 is FQNNGV in the germline V gene. CDR3 amino acids: CASGRLASG.

This clonotype was seen repeatedly, ten times or more. V and J are TRBV5-6 and TRBJ2-1, with 10 bases matching TRBD2. The germline V gene has CDR1 SGHDT and CDR2 YYEEEE. Trimming at V came to 2 bases and at J to 2 bases, leaving 4 bases not matched to a gene. The CDR3 loop spans 16 amino acids. The CDR3 DNA sequence: TGTGCCAGCAGCTTAGGAGCGGGGGGGACCTACAATGAGCAGTTCTTC. Its protein is CASSLGAGGTYNEQFF.

This clonotype was seen repeatedly, ten times or more. The J gene is TRBJ1-5, the V gene TRBV5-4; maybe TRBD1 (5 bases). CDR3 length: 16 amino acids. CDR1 is SGHNT, CDR2 YYREEE, per germline (reference sequence). Trimming left V 0 bases short and J 0 bases short, with 10 bases between. CDR3 DNA sequence: TGTGCCAGCAGCTTGGATGGACAAGTTAGCAATCAGCCCCAGCATTTT. Its translation is CASSLDGQVSNQPQHF.

The V and J genes are TRBV27 and TRBJ2-1; tentatively, D is TRBD2 (6 bases). From germline, CDR1 is MNHEY and CDR2 SMNVEV (reference sequence). The CDR3 spans 15 residues. Between the trimmed V and J ends, which lost 4 bases and 7 bases, there was a span of 17 bases. The CDR3 here is CASSWGTGGGNEQFF. CDR3 bases: TGTGCCAGCAGTTGGGGGACCGGCGGAGGGAATGAGCAGTTCTTC.

This clonotype was picked up a small number of times. The chain has TRBV7-6 and TRBJ2-5, with D possibly TRBD2 on 5 matching bases. Trimming pared 1 base from V and 3 bases from J, leaving 9 bases between. CDR1 is SGHVS and CDR2 is FNYEAQ in the germline V gene. The CDR3 is 14 amino acids. CDR3: CASSLGYGEETQYF. The CDR3 nucleotides read TGTGCCAGCAGCTTAGGGTACGGGGAAGAGACCCAGTACTTC.

This chain joins TRBV12-3 or TRBV12-4 and TRBJ2-3; D is undetermined. The J call may be in error: the DNA end matches TRBJ2-1 better. The CDR3 is made up of 14 amino acids. Here the CDR3 DNA reads TGTGCCAGCAGATCTCGCGACGGTTACAATGAGCAGTTCTTC. Its protein product is CASRSRDGYNEQFF.

This clonotype has ten or more counts. The gene calls are TRBV10-3 and TRBJ2-1, with D hard to call. In germline, CDR1 is ENHRY, CDR2 SYGVKD. The germline V and J ends were trimmed by 7 bases and 6 bases, with 13 bases remaining between them. CDR3 length: 13 amino acids. In DNA, the CDR3 is TGTGCCATCAAAGAGTCTAGTGGCAATGAGCAGTTCTTC. Protein: CAIKESSGNEQFF.

By share of the sample, this clonotype is medium-sized (0.01 to 0.1%). CDR3 sequence reads: CASSSLRYEQYF. The CDR3 DNA is TGTGCCAGCAGCTCACTGCGGTACGAGCAGTACTTC. The V call is TRBV7-9, the J call TRBJ2-7; no firm D call. Trimming removed 4 bases from V and 4 bases from J, with 8 bases in between. CDR3 length: 12 amino acids. Germline V gives CDR1 SEHNR, CDR2 FQNEAQ (reference sequence).

The rearrangement uses TRBV28 and TRBJ2-4; 11 bases line up with TRBD2. The length of the CDR3 is 20 residues. Germline V lookup: CDR1 MDHEN, CDR2 SYDVKM. Trimming at V came to 3 bases and at J to 1 base, leaving 14 bases not matched to a gene. The CDR3: CASSFRASGRMGLAKNIQYF. The DNA of the CDR3 is TGTGCCAGCAGTTTTCGGGCTAGCGGGAGGATGGGTTTGGCCAAAAACATTCAGTACTTC. Based on the CDR3 plus reference TRBV28 and TRBJ2-4, the full variable domain is DVKVTQSSRYLVKRTGEKVFLECVQDMDHENMFWYRQDPGLGLRLIYFSYDVKMKEKGDIPEGYSVSREKKERFSLILESASTNQTSMYLCASSFRASGRMGLAKNIQYFGAGTRLSVL.

Notes on this clonotype: This may be a read error: a much more frequent sequence differs by one nucleotide. V is TRBV5-4 and J is TRBJ2-1; D gene unclear. The CDR3 runs to 11 residues. Trimming shortened V by 3 bases and J by 13 bases, and 11 bases separated the two germline ends. Looked up from germline, CDR1 is SGHNT and CDR2 is YYREEE (reference sequence). DNA of the CDR3: TGTGCCAGCAGCTCGGAAGAGACCCAGTTCTTC. This encodes CASSSEETQFF.

The chain is built from TRBV28 and TRBJ2-1; 12 nucleotides line up with TRBD2. The J call may be in error: the DNA end matches TRBJ2-5 better. The CDR3 totals 16 residues. The germline gives CDR1 MDHEN, CDR2 SYDVKM. CDR3 protein: CATIPMTSGSRETQYF. The CDR3 DNA is TGTGCCACCATCCCTATGACTAGCGGGAGCAGGGAGACCCAGTACTTC.

This clonotype has only a few counts. The chain uses TRBV7-2 and TRBJ2-5, with D perhaps matching TRBD1 (5 bases). The J call is doubtful: the DNA matches TRBJ2-7 better. This CDR3 has 14 amino acids. Germline CDR1 SGHTA, CDR2 FQGNSA. CDR3 coding DNA: TGTGCCAGCAGCTTCCCAGGGCCACAATACGAGCAGTACTTC. Protein: CASSFPGPQYEQYF.

This clonotype was found a few times. The CDR3 carries no conserved terminal phenylalanine or tryptophan, so it likely arises from a read error. It is unclear where the CDR3 begins or ends on the DNA, so no DNA is shown, and the CDR3 is as TCRdb lists it. V is TRBV7-7 and J is TRBJ2-5; the DNA was not compared with TRBD1, the D call given in the table. From germline, CDR1 is SSHAT and CDR2 FNYEAQ (reference sequence). The CDR3 length equals 18 residues, ends included. The CDR3 region is CASSLESGEPYNEQFFGA.

As for this clonotype: As the CDR3 is not closed by the conserved phenylalanine or tryptophan, this likely results from a read error. The DNA is left out, because the CDR3 cannot be placed on it with certainty; the CDR3 is given as TCRdb lists it. The gene calls are TRBV7-2 and TRBJ2-5. The germline CDR1 and CDR2 sequences are SGHTA and FQGNSA. The CDR3 is 8 residues long, counting both termini. The CDR3: CASSLDFG.

This clonotype has at least ten counts. The V gene is TRBV28, the J gene TRBJ2-3; D gene uncertain. This CDR3 comprises 13 residues. Germline-derived CDR1 and CDR2 are MDHEN and SYDVKM. V was pared by 1 base and J by 4 bases, with 6 bases between. The CDR3 nucleotides are TGTGCCAGCAGTTTATTCCGTGCAGATACGCAGTATTTT. It specifies CASSLFRADTQYF.

The chain employs TRBV5-4 and TRBJ2-5, with D unresolved. The DNA end is a closer match to TRBJ2-7, so the J assignment may be wrong. Germline CDR1 SGHNT, CDR2 YYREEE (reference sequence). This CDR3 comprises 12 residues. Written as DNA, the CDR3 is TGTGCCAGCAGCTTGGGGAATAACGAGCAGTACTTC. The encoded protein is CASSLGNNEQYF.

The rearrangement joins TRBV11-3 to TRBJ2-1, with D perhaps TRBD1 (7 bases). Germline V gene lookup returns CDR1 SGHNT and CDR2 YENEEA. The CDR3 runs to 15 residues. The ends were cut back, 4 bases at V and 4 bases at J, with 14 bases in the middle. DNA of the CDR3: TGTGCCAGCAGCTATCAGGGGGGATCATACAATGAGCAGTTCTTC. It translates to CASSYQGGSYNEQFF.

The gene calls are TRBV28 and TRBJ2-2, with D unresolved. Deletions cut 5 bases from V and 0 bases from J, with 13 bases between. Per germline, CDR1 MDHEN and CDR2 SYDVKM. This CDR3 is built from 16 residues. In DNA form, the CDR3 reads TGTGCCAGCAGTCCTCTAAGCGATCCGAACACCGGGGAGCTGTTTTTT. It translates to CASSPLSDPNTGELFF.

With respect to this clonotype: Given the absence of the conserved phenylalanine or tryptophan at the CDR3 end, a read error is likely. The DNA is left out, because the CDR3 cannot be placed on it with certainty; the CDR3 is given as TCRdb lists it. The genes are TRBV7-6 and TRBJ1-1. CDR1 is SGHVS, CDR2 FNYEAQ, per germline. Inclusive of both ends, the CDR3 amounts to 17 amino acids. The chain's CDR3 is CASSRTSGTPTSSTSVR.

This clonotype was observed at least ten times. The chain joins TRBV6-6 to TRBJ1-1, with D possibly TRBD1 on 6 matching bases. This CDR3 spans 15 amino acids. CDR1 and CDR2 from the germline V gene are MNHNY and SVGAGI (reference sequence). V dropped 0 bases and J dropped 1 base, with 9 bases sitting between them. Here the CDR3 reads CASSYSGGGNTEAFF. CDR3 nucleotide sequence: TGTGCCAGCAGTTACTCGGGGGGCGGGAACACTGAAGCTTTCTTT.

Concerning this clonotype: This likely comes from a read error, as the CDR3 has no conserved phenylalanine or tryptophan at its end. No DNA is shown, since the ends of the CDR3 on it are uncertain; the CDR3 is the one TCRdb lists. The chain uses TRBV28 and TRBJ2-7; TRBD1, the D gene given by the table, was not confirmed from the DNA. The CDR3 is made up of 18 amino acids, end residues included. Germline assignment: CDR1 MDHEN and CDR2 SYDVKM. The CDR3 loop reads CASSPRTGGNNYGYTFGS.

In regard to this clonotype: The junction departs from the called germline gene at one end, perhaps through a read error. The rearrangement links TRBV7-8 to TRBJ2-5; TRBD1 is a possible D gene (5 bases). Germline CDR1 reads SGHVS; CDR2 reads FQNEAQ. The CDR3 is made up of 13 amino acids. The CDR3 DNA sequence: TGTGCCAGCAGCTTAAGGGGTGTCGAGACCCAGTACTTT. Protein: CASSLRGVETQYF.